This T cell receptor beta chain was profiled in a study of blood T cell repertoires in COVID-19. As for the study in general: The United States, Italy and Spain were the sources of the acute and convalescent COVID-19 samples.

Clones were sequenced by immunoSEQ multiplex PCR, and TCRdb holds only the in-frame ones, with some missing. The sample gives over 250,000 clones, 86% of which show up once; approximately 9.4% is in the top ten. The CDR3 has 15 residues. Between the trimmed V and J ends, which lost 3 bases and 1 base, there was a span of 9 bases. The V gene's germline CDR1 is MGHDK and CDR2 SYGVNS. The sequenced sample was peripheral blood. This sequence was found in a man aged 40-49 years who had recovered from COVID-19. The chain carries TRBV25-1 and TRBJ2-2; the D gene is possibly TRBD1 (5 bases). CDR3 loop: CASSDKGMNTGELFF. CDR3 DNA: TGTGCCAGCAGTGATAAGGGGATGAACACCGGGGAGCTGTTTTTT.